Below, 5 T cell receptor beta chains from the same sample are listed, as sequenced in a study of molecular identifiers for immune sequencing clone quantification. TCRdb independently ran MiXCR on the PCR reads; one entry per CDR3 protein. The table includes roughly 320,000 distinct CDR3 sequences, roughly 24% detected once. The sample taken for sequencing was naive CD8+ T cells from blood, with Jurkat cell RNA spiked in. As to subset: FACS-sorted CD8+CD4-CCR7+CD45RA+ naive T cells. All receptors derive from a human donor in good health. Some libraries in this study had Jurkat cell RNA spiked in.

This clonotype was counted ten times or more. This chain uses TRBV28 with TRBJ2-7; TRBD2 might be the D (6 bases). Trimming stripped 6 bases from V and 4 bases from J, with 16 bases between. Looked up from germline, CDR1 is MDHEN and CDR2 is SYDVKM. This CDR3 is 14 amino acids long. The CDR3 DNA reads TGTGCCAGCAGCCCCGGCCTAGCGAGGTACGAGCAGTACTTC. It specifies CASSPGLARYEQYF. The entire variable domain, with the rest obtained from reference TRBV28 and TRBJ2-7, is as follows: DVKVTQSSRYLVKRTGEKVFLECVQDMDHENMFWYRQDPGLGLRLIYFSYDVKMKEKGDIPEGYSVSREKKERFSLILESASTNQTSMYLCASSPGLARYEQYFGPGTRLTVT.

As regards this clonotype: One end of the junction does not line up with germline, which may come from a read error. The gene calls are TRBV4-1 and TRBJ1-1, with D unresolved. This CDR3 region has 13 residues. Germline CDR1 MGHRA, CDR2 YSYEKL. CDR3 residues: CASGQVRNTEAFF. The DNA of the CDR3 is TGCGCCAGCGGCCAAGTCAGGAACACTGAAGCTTTCTTT.

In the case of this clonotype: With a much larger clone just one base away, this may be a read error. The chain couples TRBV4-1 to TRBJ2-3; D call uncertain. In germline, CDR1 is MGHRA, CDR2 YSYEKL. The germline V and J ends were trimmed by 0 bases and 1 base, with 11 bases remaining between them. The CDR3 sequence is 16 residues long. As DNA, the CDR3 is TGCGCCAGCAGCCAAGAGGTCGACCACCGCACAGATACGCAGTATTTT. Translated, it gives CASSQEVDHRTDTQYF.

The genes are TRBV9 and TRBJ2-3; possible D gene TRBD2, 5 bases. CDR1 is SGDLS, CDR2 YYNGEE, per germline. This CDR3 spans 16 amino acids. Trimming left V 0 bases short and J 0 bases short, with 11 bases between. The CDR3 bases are TGTGCCAGCAGCGTAGCATCGGGGAGTAGCACAGATACGCAGTATTTT. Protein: CASSVASGSSTDTQYF. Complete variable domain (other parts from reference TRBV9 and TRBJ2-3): DSGVTQTPKHLITATGQRVTLRCSPRSGDLSVYWYQQSLDQGLQFLIQYYNGEERAKGNILERFSAQQFPDLHSELNLSSLELGDSALYFCASSVASGSSTDTQYFGPGTRLTVL.

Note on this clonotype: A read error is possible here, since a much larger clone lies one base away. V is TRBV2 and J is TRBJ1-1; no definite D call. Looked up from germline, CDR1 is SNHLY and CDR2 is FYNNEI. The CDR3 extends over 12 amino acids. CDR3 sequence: CASSERNAEAFF. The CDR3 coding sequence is TGTGCCAGCAGTGAAAGGAACGCTGAAGCTTTCTTT.